A selection of T cell receptor beta chains follows, all from one sample in a study of T cell clusters in autoimmune cytopenias. TCRdb reprocessed the multiplex PCR reads and keeps a single row for each CDR3 protein, giving no DNA. The listing contains around 15,000 distinct CDR3 sequences. The same data also went into a second study, on T cell repertoires in aging, cancer and after chemotherapy.

The sequencing sample was made of peripheral blood. The receptors come from a human donor in good health. Both conserved end residues are part of each CDR3. Fields, in order: J gene, V gene, clone size, CDR3 protein. Rows may omit the clone size; those that give it use once, few, many or a size class.

TRBJ2-3,TRBV18,-,CASTRISGAPDTQYF
TRBJ2-1,TRBV27,-,CASSLPHKLPYEQFF
TRBJ1-1,TRBV6-6,-,CASRGGTATEAFF
TRBJ2-6,TRBV19,medium-sized,CASSIFRGPSSGANVLTF
TRBJ2-7,TRBV10-3,-,CAISPAGSSEQYF
TRBJ1-2,TRBV6-5,-,CASSWAISEGYTF
TRBJ2-7,TRBV19,-,CASSKLPGTGLTYEQYF
TRBJ2-3,TRBV15,-,CATSRVAGLASTDTQYF
TRBJ1-5,TRBV5-6,-,CASSSGPREPQHF
TRBJ1-1,TRBV19,-,CASSPRQGLNTEAFF
TRBJ2-1,TRBV6-2/TRBV6-3,-,CASTGGVNGNEQFF
TRBJ2-5,TRBV5-5,medium-sized,CASIRIAGAAGETQYF
TRBJ1-6,TRBV6-1,-,CASSGPGQRNSPLHF
TRBJ2-5,TRBV27,-,CASRLTSVSWETQYF
TRBJ2-2,TRBV30,-,CAWSPGLAAMAGELFF
TRBJ2-3,TRBV5-6,-,CASSLGGQKYF
TRBJ2-1,TRBV11-1,medium-sized,CASSSPSGSYNEQFF
TRBJ2-5,TRBV29-1,medium-sized,CSVDGGRETQYF
TRBJ1-3,TRBV6-5,-,CASSLGPRPGNTIYF
TRBJ2-2,TRBV24-1,-,CATSDYRVSGELFF
TRBJ1-4,TRBV6-1,-,CASSLGTRGEKLFF
TRBJ1-4,TRBV6-2/TRBV6-3,-,CATGGTNEKLFF
TRBJ2-7,TRBV27,-,CASSLIQGAADEQYF
TRBJ2-5,TRBV27,-,CASSPSIGVSRETQYF
TRBJ1-2,TRBV15,-,CATSRDGLVGYTF
TRBJ2-2,TRBV5-4,-,CASSRDFANTGELFF
TRBJ2-7,TRBV18,-,CASSPDRGSYEQYF
TRBJ2-1,TRBV6-2/TRBV6-3,-,CASRPDGVASNEQFF
TRBJ1-1,TRBV7-9,-,CASRQTGGGLNTEAFF
TRBJ1-5,TRBV19,-,CASSEDTNKPQHF
TRBJ1-1,TRBV30,-,CAWSVSRTEAFF
TRBJ2-1,TRBV6-1,medium-sized,CASSEWGGGNEQFF
TRBJ1-1,TRBV12-3/TRBV12-4,-,CASSLGQGRHTEAFF
TRBJ1-1,TRBV18,-,CASSRGINTEAFF
TRBJ1-2,TRBV6-5,-,CASSYNAAGGLQGYTF
TRBJ2-7,TRBV15,-,CATSSRRTGTYEQYF
TRBJ2-2,TRBV5-4,-,CASSFTGSVGELFF
TRBJ1-2,TRBV6-5,-,CASSYRVSPNYGYTF
TRBJ2-2,TRBV11-3,medium-sized,CASSLVGANTGELFF
TRBJ1-2,TRBV30,-,CAGDRALGGYTF
TRBJ2-7,TRBV13,-,CASRETGTSRYEQYF
TRBJ1-1,TRBV11-3,-,CASSFPGQVNTEAFF
TRBJ1-4,TRBV27,-,CASSFGSLGEKLFF